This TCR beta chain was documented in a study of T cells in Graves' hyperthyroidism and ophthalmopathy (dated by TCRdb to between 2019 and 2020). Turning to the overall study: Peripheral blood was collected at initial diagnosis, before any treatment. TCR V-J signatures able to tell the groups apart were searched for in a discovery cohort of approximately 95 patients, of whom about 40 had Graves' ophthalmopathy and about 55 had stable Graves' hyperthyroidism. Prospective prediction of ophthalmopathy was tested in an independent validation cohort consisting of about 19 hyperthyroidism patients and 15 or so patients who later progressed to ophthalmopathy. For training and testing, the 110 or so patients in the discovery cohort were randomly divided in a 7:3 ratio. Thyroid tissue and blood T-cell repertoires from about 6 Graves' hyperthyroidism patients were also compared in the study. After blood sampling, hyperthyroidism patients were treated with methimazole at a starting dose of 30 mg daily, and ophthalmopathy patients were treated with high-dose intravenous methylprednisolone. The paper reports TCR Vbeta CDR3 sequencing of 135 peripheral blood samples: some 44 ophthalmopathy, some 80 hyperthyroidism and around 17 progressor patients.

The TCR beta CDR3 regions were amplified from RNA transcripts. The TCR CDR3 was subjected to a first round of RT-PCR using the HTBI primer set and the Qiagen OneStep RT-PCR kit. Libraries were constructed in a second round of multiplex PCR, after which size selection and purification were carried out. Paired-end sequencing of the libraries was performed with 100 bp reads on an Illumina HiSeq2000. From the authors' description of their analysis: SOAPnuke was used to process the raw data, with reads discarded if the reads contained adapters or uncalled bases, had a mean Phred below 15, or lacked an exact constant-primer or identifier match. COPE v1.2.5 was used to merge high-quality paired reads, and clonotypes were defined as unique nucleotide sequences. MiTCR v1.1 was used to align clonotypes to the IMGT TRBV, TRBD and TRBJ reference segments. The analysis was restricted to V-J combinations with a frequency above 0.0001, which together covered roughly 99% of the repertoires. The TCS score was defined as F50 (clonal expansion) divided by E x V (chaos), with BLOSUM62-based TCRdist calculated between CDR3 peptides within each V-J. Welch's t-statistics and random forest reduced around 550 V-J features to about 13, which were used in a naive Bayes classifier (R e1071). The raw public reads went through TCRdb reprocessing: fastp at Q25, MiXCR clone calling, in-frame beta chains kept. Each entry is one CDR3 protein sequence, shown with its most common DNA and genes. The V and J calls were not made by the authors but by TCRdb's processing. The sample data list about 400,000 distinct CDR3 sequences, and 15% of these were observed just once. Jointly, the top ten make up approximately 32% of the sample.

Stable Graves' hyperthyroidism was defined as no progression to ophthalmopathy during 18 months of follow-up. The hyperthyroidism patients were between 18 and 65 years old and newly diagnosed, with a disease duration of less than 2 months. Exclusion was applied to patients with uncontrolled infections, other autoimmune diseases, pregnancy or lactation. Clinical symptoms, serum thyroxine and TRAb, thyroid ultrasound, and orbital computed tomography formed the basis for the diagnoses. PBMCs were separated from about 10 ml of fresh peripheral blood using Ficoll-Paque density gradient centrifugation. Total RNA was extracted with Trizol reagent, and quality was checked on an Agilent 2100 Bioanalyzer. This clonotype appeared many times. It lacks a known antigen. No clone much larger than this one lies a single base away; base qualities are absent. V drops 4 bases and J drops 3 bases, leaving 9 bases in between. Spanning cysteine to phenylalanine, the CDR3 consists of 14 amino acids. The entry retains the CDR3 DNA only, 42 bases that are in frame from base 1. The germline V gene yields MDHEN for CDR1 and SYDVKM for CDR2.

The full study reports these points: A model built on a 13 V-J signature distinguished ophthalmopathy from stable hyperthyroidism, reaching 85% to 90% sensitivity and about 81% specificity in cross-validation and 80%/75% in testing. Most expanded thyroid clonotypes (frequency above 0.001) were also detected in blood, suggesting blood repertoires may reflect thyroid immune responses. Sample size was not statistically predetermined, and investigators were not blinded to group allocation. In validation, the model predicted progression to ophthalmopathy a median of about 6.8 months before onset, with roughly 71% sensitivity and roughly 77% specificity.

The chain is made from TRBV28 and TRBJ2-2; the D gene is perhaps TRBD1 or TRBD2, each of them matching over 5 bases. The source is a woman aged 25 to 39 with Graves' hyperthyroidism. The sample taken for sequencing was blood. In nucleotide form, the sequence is TGTGCCAGCAGTTCCGAGGGGTACACCGGGGAGCTGTTTTTT. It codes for CASSSEGYTGELFF.